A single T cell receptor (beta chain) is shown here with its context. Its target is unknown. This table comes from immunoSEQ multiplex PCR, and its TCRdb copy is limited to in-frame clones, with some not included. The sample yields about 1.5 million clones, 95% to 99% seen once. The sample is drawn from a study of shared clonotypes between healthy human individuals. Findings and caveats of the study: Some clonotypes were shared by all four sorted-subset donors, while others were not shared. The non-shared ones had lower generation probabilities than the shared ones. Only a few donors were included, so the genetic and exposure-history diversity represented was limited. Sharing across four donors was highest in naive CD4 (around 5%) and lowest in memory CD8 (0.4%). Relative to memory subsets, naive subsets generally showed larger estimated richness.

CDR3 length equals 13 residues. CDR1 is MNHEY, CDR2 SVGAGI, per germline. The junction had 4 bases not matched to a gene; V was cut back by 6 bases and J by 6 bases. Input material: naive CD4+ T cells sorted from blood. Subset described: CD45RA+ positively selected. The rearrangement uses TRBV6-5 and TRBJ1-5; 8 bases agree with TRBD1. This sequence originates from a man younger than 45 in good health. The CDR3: CASSGRGRQPQHF. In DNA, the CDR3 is TGTGCCAGCAGCGGCAGGGGGCGTCAGCCCCAGCATTTT.